A selection of T cell receptor beta chains follows, all from one sample in a study of T cell changes during pregnancy in multiple sclerosis. Here immunoSEQ multiplex PCR was the method, and the copy in TCRdb shows in-frame clones only, minus some. The data hold approximately 70,000 clones, with roughly nine tenths observed a single time. Sequenced material: peripheral blood, taken in the third trimester of pregnancy. The source of these receptors is a female donor with multiple sclerosis, enrolled in a pregnancy study. Each CDR3 is given with its conserved first and last residue. A D gene is named only where the DNA matches it firmly. Some rows have no size entry. The others give once, few or many, or a class for an expanded clone.

clone size | D gene | J gene | V gene | CDR3 protein | CDR3 DNA
. | TRBD1 | TRBJ1-1 | TRBV7-2 | CASSPDRGRMNTEAFF | TGTGCCAGCAGCCCCGACAGGGGGCGGATGAACACTGAAGCTTTCTTT
once | . | TRBJ2-7 | TRBV14 | CASSQIIGGEQYF | TGTGCCAGCAGCCAAATTATCGGAGGCGAGCAGTACTTC
once | TRBD2 | TRBJ2-5 | TRBV10-3 | CAISDGRDGETQYF | TGTGCCATCAGTGACGGGAGGGACGGAGAGACCCAGTACTTC
. | TRBD1 | TRBJ2-6 | TRBV28 | CASSSPQGGSGANVLTF | TGTGCCAGCAGTTCCCCACAGGGGGGCTCTGGGGCCAACGTCCTGACTTTC
. | . | TRBJ1-1 | TRBV2 | CATRTDAEAEAFF | TGTGCCACCCGGACAGATGCGGAGGCTGAAGCTTTCTTT
. | . | TRBJ2-6 | TRBV9 | CASSVGGHSSGANVLTF | TGTGCCAGCAGCGTAGGCGGGCATAGCTCTGGGGCCAACGTCCTGACTTTC
. | TRBD1 | TRBJ1-1 | TRBV19 | CASSEGTGLTEAFF | TGTGCCAGTAGTGAGGGGACAGGCCTCACTGAAGCTTTCTTT
. | TRBD2 | TRBJ2-1 | TRBV27 | CATLGLAGDNEQFF | TGTGCCACCCTCGGACTAGCGGGAGACAATGAGCAGTTCTTC
. | . | TRBJ1-1 | TRBV6-1 | CASSAGQLVNTEAFF | TGTGCCAGCAGTGCTGGACAGTTAGTGAACACTGAAGCTTTCTTT
once | . | TRBJ2-3 | TRBV19 | CASRPGQGTDTQYF | TGTGCCAGTAGACCGGGACAAGGCACAGATACGCAGTATTTT
. | TRBD2 | TRBJ2-1 | TRBV5-1 | CASSFLAGVNEQFF | TGCGCCAGCAGCTTCCTAGCGGGAGTCAATGAGCAGTTCTTC
. | TRBD2 | TRBJ2-1 | TRBV2 | CASGPGATSGRGEQFF | TGTGCCAGCGGACCCGGGGCAACTAGCGGGAGGGGTGAGCAGTTCTTC
. | TRBD1 | TRBJ2-6 | TRBV19 | CASSSPRGRFFGANVLTF | TGTGCCAGTAGTTCACCCAGGGGGCGGTTTTTTGGGGCCAACGTCCTGACTTTC
. | TRBD1 | TRBJ1-4 | TRBV27 | CASSSRGTGHNEKLFF | TGTGCCAGCAGTTCCCGCGGGACAGGGCATAATGAAAAACTGTTTTTT
. | TRBD2 | TRBJ2-2 | TRBV6-4 | CASSDSAGVDTGELFF | TGTGCCAGCAGTGACTCAGCGGGAGTGGACACCGGGGAGCTGTTTTTT
. | TRBD1 | TRBJ2-2 | TRBV10-3 | CAISESGTASNTGELFF | TGTGCCATCAGTGAGTCGGGGACAGCATCGAACACCGGGGAGCTGTTTTTT
. | TRBD1 | TRBJ2-3 | TRBV7-2 | CASSLDRGRDTQYF | TGTGCCAGCAGCTTAGACAGGGGCAGAGATACGCAGTATTTT
. | TRBD1 | TRBJ2-7 | TRBV7-8 | CASSLGTGSYEQYF | TGTGCCAGCAGCTTAGGGACAGGGAGCTACGAGCAGTACTTC
. | TRBD1 | TRBJ2-7 | TRBV7-2 | CASSLDQPGGLEQYF | TGTGCCAGCAGCTTAGATCAGCCAGGGGGTCTGGAGCAGTACTTC
. | . | TRBJ2-6 | TRBV7-2 | CASSHRGPSSYSGANVLTF | TGTGCCAGCAGCCACCGAGGTCCCTCTTCTTACTCTGGGGCCAACGTCCTGACTTTC
. | . | TRBJ2-5 | TRBV7-9 | CASTPSRGQETQYF | TGTGCCAGCACCCCTAGCCGAGGCCAAGAGACCCAGTACTTC
. | . | TRBJ2-6 | TRBV19 | CASSIEGSGANVLTF | TGTGCCAGTAGTATCGAGGGCTCTGGGGCCAACGTCCTGACTTTC
. | . | TRBJ1-5 | TRBV10-3 | CAISEVDQPQHF | TGTGCCATCAGTGAGGTCGATCAGCCCCAGCATTTT
. | . | TRBJ2-7 | TRBV6-6 | CASSYSQVRDYEQYF | TGTGCCAGCAGTTACAGCCAGGTACGCGACTACGAGCAGTACTTC
. | . | TRBJ1-2 | TRBV2 | CASSRVAGGYTF | TGTGCCAGCAGTCGGGTCGCGGGTGGCTACACCTTC
once | . | TRBJ2-7 | TRBV29-1 | CSVGEGSYEQYF | TGCAGCGTTGGTGAGGGTTCCTACGAGCAGTACTTC
. | . | TRBJ1-1 | TRBV19 | CASSIRGRGGTEAFF | TGTGCCAGTAGTATAAGGGGCAGGGGCGGCACTGAAGCTTTCTTT
. | . | TRBJ2-2 | TRBV19 | CASRGQGAGVGTGELFF | TGTGCCAGTAGGGGACAGGGAGCGGGAGTCGGCACCGGGGAGCTGTTTTTT
. | TRBD2 | TRBJ2-1 | TRBV4-1 | CASSQGLAGRNNEQFF | TGCGCCAGCAGCCAAGGACTAGCGGGAAGGAACAATGAGCAGTTCTTC
. | . | TRBJ1-4 | TRBV30 | CAWSVGSFLRGEKLFF | TGTGCCTGGAGTGTAGGGTCATTCCTAAGAGGGGAAAAACTGTTTTTT
few | TRBD1 | TRBJ1-5 | TRBV30 | CAWGDRGNQPQHF | TGTGCCTGGGGGGACAGGGGCAATCAGCCCCAGCATTTT
. | . | TRBJ2-3 | TRBV7-9 | CASSRQRRTDTQYF | TGTGCCAGCAGCCGACAAAGGCGCACAGATACGCAGTATTTT
once | . | TRBJ1-2 | TRBV5-6 | CASSFSGVDGYTF | TGTGCCAGCAGCTTTTCAGGTGTGGATGGCTACACCTTC
. | TRBD1 | TRBJ1-3 | TRBV30 | CAWGTELGNTIYF | TGTGCCTGGGGGACAGAGCTAGGGAACACCATATATTTT
once | . | TRBJ2-2 | TRBV5-1 | CASSSGAGARARELFF | TGCGCCAGCAGCTCCGGTGCGGGGGCTAGAGCGAGGGAGCTGTTTTTT
. | . | TRBJ1-5 | TRBV21-1 | CASSSKGGDGENSNQPQHF | TGTGCCAGCAGCTCAAAGGGGGGGGACGGGGAGAATAGCAATCAGCCCCAGCATTTT
. | . | TRBJ2-7 | TRBV21-1 | CASSRRTSGSRSYEQYF | TGTGCCAGCAGCAGACGGACTAGCGGGAGTAGGTCCTACGAGCAGTACTTC
once | TRBD1 | TRBJ1-2 | TRBV29-1 | CSVATPRDRGGSLNYGYTF | TGCAGCGTTGCCACGCCTCGGGACAGGGGGGGCAGCCTTAACTATGGCTACACCTTC
. | TRBD1 | TRBJ2-7 | TRBV5-4 | CASSLGGTEGYEQYF | TGTGCCAGCAGCTTGGGAGGGACAGAAGGCTACGAGCAGTACTTC
. | . | TRBJ2-1 | TRBV27 | CASSRGYNEQFF | TGTGCCAGCTCCCGGGGGTACAATGAGCAGTTCTTC
. | . | TRBJ1-5 | TRBV28 | CASSLMVGGQPQHF | TGTGCCAGCAGTTTAATGGTTGGCGGGCAGCCCCAGCATTTT
. | TRBD1 | TRBJ1-1 | TRBV18 | CASSQNADRGWAGTEAFF | TGTGCCAGCTCCCAAAACGCGGACAGGGGTTGGGCGGGCACTGAAGCTTTCTTT
. | . | TRBJ2-7 | TRBV27 | CASRQGIFRNEQYF | TGTGCCAGCAGACAGGGAATCTTTCGGAACGAGCAGTACTTC
. | TRBD1 | TRBJ1-1 | TRBV19 | CASSIRDSLEAFF | TGTGCCAGTAGTATAAGGGACAGCCTCGAAGCTTTCTTT
. | . | TRBJ2-1 | TRBV10-2 | CASSDSGWKDNEQFF | TGCGCCAGCAGTGACTCGGGGTGGAAGGACAATGAGCAGTTCTTC
. | . | TRBJ1-1 | TRBV18 | CASSPITGEGTEAFF | TGTGCCAGCTCACCGATAACTGGGGAGGGTACTGAAGCTTTCTTT
. | TRBD2 | TRBJ2-3 | TRBV7-9 | CASSGGAGGPDTQYF | TGTGCCAGCAGCGGAGGTGCGGGAGGGCCCGATACGCAGTATTTT
. | . | TRBJ1-1 | TRBV5-5 | CASSEGLWNTEAFF | TGTGCCAGCAGCGAAGGACTTTGGAACACTGAAGCTTTCTTT
. | . | TRBJ2-7 | TRBV6-5 | CASSYFRGAGYEQYF | TGTGCCAGCAGTTACTTTAGAGGAGCTGGGTACGAGCAGTACTTC
few | . | TRBJ2-7 | TRBV28 | CASSFNSYEQYF | TGTGCCAGCAGTTTCAACTCCTACGAGCAGTACTTC
once | . | TRBJ2-1 | TRBV10-1 | CASSESGRYNEQFF | TGCGCCAGCAGTGAGTCGGGCAGGTACAATGAGCAGTTCTTC
. | TRBD2 | TRBJ2-3 | TRBV30 | CAWSELAGVRDTQYF | TGTGCCTGGAGTGAACTAGCGGGAGTCAGAGATACGCAGTATTTT
. | TRBD1 | TRBJ1-5 | TRBV19 | CASKEQGGNQPQHF | TGTGCCAGTAAGGAACAGGGGGGAAATCAGCCCCAGCATTTT
. | . | TRBJ1-2 | TRBV5-6 | CASSLGGTGGYTF | TGTGCCAGCAGTTTAGGGGGTACGGGGGGCTACACCTTC
few | . | TRBJ2-7 | TRBV27 | CASSLIAHYEQYF | TGTGCCAGCAGTTTAATTGCGCACTACGAGCAGTACTTC